This T cell receptor (beta chain) comes out of a study of monozygotic twins with inflammatory bowel disease. Note on this clonotype: Its antigen is not known.

Study results and caveats: The study found lower TCRbeta diversity (inverse Simpson) in IBD patients than in healthy co-twins. Patient-specific immunosuppressive treatments may have made repertoires more variable. Lower sharing of clonotypes with other individuals was seen in IBD patients than in healthy twins. This was most marked in patients showing signs of disease activity.

After re-calling the 5' RACE reads, TCRdb lists one entry per CDR3 protein, DNA absent. The data include 90,000 to 110,000 distinct CDR3 sequences; the top ten clones carry 9.5% to 15%. CDR3 length equals 14 residues. Germline V CDR1 and CDR2: SQVTM, ANQGSEA. The origin of this receptor is a human donor with ulcerative colitis or Crohn's disease, or a healthy co-twin of an affected twin (not recorded which). The chain recombines TRBV29-1 with TRBJ1-3. Specimen: blood. CDR3 in amino acids: CSVVGVTFGNTIYF.